These 27 T cell receptor beta chains originate from one sample sequenced in a study of cytomegalovirus exposure and HLA in healthy donors. The PCR contained 60 Vbeta and 13 Jbeta primers. Method: immunoSEQ multiplex PCR; TCRdb's copy keeps in-frame clones and lacks some. The sample lists some 160,000 clones, approximately 82% occurring once. The sequenced sample was PBMCs. The receptors here all came from a man aged 45 to 65 in good health and CMV-seropositive.

This sequence joins TRBV5-1 and TRBJ1-1, with 8 bases aligning to TRBD1. Germline-derived CDR1 and CDR2 are SGHRS and YFSETQ. Trimming took 0 bases from V and 4 from J; bases not matched to a gene: 8. This CDR3 region has 16 residues. CDR3 sequence (DNA): TGCGCCAGCAGCTTGGCCGGGGCAGGGGGCTTCACTGAAGCTTTCTTT. Its translation is CASSLAGAGGFTEAFF.

V is TRBV6-1 and J is TRBJ2-3, with no clear D. V dropped 6 bases and J dropped 0 bases, with 10 bases sitting between them. CDR1 and CDR2 (germline): MNHNS, SASEGT. The length of the CDR3 is 14 residues. CDR3 amino acids: CASSAQLSTDTQYF. CDR3 nucleotides: TGTGCCAGCAGCGCGCAACTGAGCACAGATACGCAGTATTTT.

The chain carries TRBV2 and TRBJ1-4, with D perhaps TRBD1 (5 bases). CDR1 SNHLY and CDR2 FYNNEI come from the germline V gene. Trimming left V 3 bases short and J 0 bases short, with 11 bases between. This CDR3 has 16 residues. In DNA, the CDR3 is TGTGCCAGCAGTGACAGGGATATCCCAACTAATGAAAAACTGTTTTTT. Encoded protein: CASSDRDIPTNEKLFF.

The chain couples TRBV29-1 to TRBJ1-2, with D possibly being TRBD1 (6 bases). The V gene's germline CDR1 is SQVTM and CDR2 ANQGSEA. V lost 8 bases and J lost 7, with 14 bases in between. This CDR3 is built from 11 residues. The DNA for the CDR3 is TGCAGCACCTTGGGGGGGCCTGGCTACACCTTC. It yields the protein CSTLGGPGYTF.

The rearrangement links TRBV5-6 to TRBJ1-2; D call uncertain. V was trimmed by 4 bases and J by 7 bases, leaving 17 bases between them. Per germline, CDR1 SGHDT and CDR2 YYEEEE. The CDR3 runs to 14 residues. The CDR3 loop reads CASSTPFGQIGYTF. CDR3 coding DNA: TGTGCCAGCAGCACCCCTTTTGGGCAAATTGGCTACACCTTC.

This sequence joins TRBV5-4 and TRBJ1-1; D gene ambiguous. V lost 0 bases and J 4 bases, leaving 10 bases between the germline ends. This CDR3 comprises 14 residues. Per germline, CDR1 SGHNT and CDR2 YYREEE (reference sequence). The CDR3: CASSLARSGTEAFF. In DNA form, the CDR3 reads TGTGCCAGCAGCTTGGCACGGTCGGGCACTGAAGCTTTCTTT.

This clone was detected a few times. The same CDR3 also results from other DNA sequences found in this sample. V is TRBV27 and J is TRBJ1-1, with unresolved D. Germline V CDR1 and CDR2: MNHEY, SMNVEV (reference sequence). CDR3 length equals 14 residues. Deletions cut 4 bases from V and 5 bases from J, with 14 bases between. This CDR3 reads CASSSGTRGTEAFF. The DNA of the CDR3 is TGTGCCAGCAGTTCTGGTACTAGAGGGACTGAAGCTTTCTTT.

This chain uses TRBV5-6 with TRBJ2-1, with D possibly matching TRBD2 (6 bases). From germline, CDR1 is SGHDT and CDR2 YYEEEE. The V and J ends lost 5 bases and 6 bases respectively, with 15 bases between them. The length of the CDR3 is 14 residues. CDR3 coding DNA: TGTGCCAGCAGGGAGGAGGGACGGCTCAATGAGCAGTTCTTC. Amino acids: CASREEGRLNEQFF.

The V call is TRBV6-5, the J call TRBJ2-7, with a possible D match to TRBD1 (5 bases). CDR3 length equals 15 residues. CDR1 MNHEY and CDR2 SVGAGI come from the germline V gene. V was shortened by 2 bases and J by 5 bases, with 16 bases between the two germline ends. The CDR3 nucleotides are TGTGCCAGCAGTTACGTTGTAGGGGCTATCGACGAGCAGTACTTC. The encoded protein is CASSYVVGAIDEQYF.

J is TRBJ2-7 and V is TRBV6-5, with D unclear. This CDR3 is 14 amino acids long. V lost 3 bases, J lost 7 bases, and 16 bases lay in between. Germline V gene lookup returns CDR1 MNHEY and CDR2 SVGAGI. The CDR3 sequence: CASSYGHPPREQYF. In DNA form, the CDR3 reads TGTGCCAGCAGTTATGGGCATCCCCCTCGGGAGCAGTACTTC.

The chain joins TRBV7-3 to TRBJ1-5; a possible D gene is TRBD1 (5 bases). Germline loops: CDR1 SGHTA, CDR2 FQGTGA. CDR3 length equals 13 residues. V was trimmed by 2 bases and J by 10 bases, leaving 12 bases between them. The CDR3 coding sequence is TGTGCCAGCAGCTTAGGGCAGCAGGGACCCCAGCATTTT. Protein product: CASSLGQQGPQHF.

This chain connects TRBV4-2 to TRBJ2-5; 11 bases are a match to TRBD2. Germline CDR1 is LGHNA and CDR2 is YNFKEQ. The V gene end was trimmed by 0 bases and the J gene end by 4 bases; junction bases not matched to a gene: 4. The CDR3 is 16 residues long. In DNA, the CDR3 is TGTGCCAGCAGCCAAGATCTAGCGGGGGGCACAGAGACCCAGTACTTC. Protein: CASSQDLAGGTETQYF.

The chain recombines TRBV28 with TRBJ2-7; 12 bases are a match to TRBD1. The trim removed 5 bases at V and 7 bases at J, leaving 9 bases unmatched. This CDR3 has 15 residues. Germline V gene data show CDR1 as MDHEN and CDR2 as SYDVKM. The CDR3 sequence is CASSPRGTGGREQYV. As DNA, the CDR3 is TGTGCCAGCAGTCCCCGTGGGACAGGGGGCCGGGAGCAGTACGTC.

V usage is TRBV6-5 and J usage is TRBJ1-6; tentatively, D is TRBD1 (6 bases). CDR1 is MNHEY and CDR2 is SVGAGI in the germline V gene. The CDR3 spans 14 residues. With 6 bases removed from V and 9 bases from J, the gap between germline ends came to 15 bases. This CDR3 is CASRPSGEGSPLHF. In DNA form, the CDR3 reads TGTGCCAGCAGGCCCTCAGGGGAGGGTTCACCCCTCCACTTT.

The chain has TRBV19 and TRBJ1-5, with D tentatively TRBD1 (6 bases). The CDR3 length is 13 residues. The germline V gene encodes CDR1 LNHDA and CDR2 SQIVND (reference sequence). V lost 7 bases and J 9 bases, leaving 16 bases between the germline ends. The CDR3 region has the DNA TGTGCCAGTAATACGGGGGGCTTAGGGCCCCAGCATTTT. This codes for CASNTGGLGPQHF.

This sequence joins TRBV6-4 and TRBJ1-2, with TRBD1 matching over 9 bases. Losses at the gene ends were 6 bases for V and 6 bases for J; bases not matched to a gene: 5. This CDR3 is built from 13 residues. From germline, CDR1 is MRHNA and CDR2 SNTAGT. CDR3: CASSPDRGNGYTF. CDR3 coding DNA: TGTGCCAGCAGCCCGGACAGGGGTAATGGCTACACCTTC.

For the CDR3, the DNA is TGCGCCAGCAGCCAGGCTGGACAGGGGGGGAGAGAGACCCAGTACTTC. Its protein product is CASSQAGQGGRETQYF. The chain links TRBV4-1 to TRBJ2-5; 10 nucleotides line up with TRBD1. Trimming cost V 3 bases and J 4 bases; bases outside gene matches: 8. Germline V gives CDR1 MGHRA, CDR2 YSYEKL. The CDR3 has 16 amino acids.

The genes are TRBV6-5 and TRBJ1-2, with D possibly TRBD1 on 6 matching bases. The V end lost 7 bases, the J end lost 4 bases, and 13 bases lay between the germline ends. From germline, CDR1 is MNHEY and CDR2 SVGAGI. The CDR3 has 13 amino acids. CDR3 protein: CASTPDRLYGYTF. The CDR3 nucleotides are TGTGCCAGCACCCCGGACAGACTCTATGGCTACACCTTC.

The chain is built from TRBV19 and TRBJ2-2, with no clear D. Trimming took 7 bases from V and 0 from J, leaving 9 bases between them. There are 14 residues in the CDR3. Germline V CDR1 and CDR2: LNHDA, SQIVND (reference sequence). CDR3 loop: CASIRQPNTGELFF. CDR3 nucleotides: TGTGCCAGTATAAGACAACCGAACACCGGGGAGCTGTTTTTT.

CDR3 in DNA: TGCGCCAGCAGCTCCCAACGGGGGACAGGGGAACCTGAGCAGTTCTTC. This codes for CASSSQRGTGEPEQFF. The chain carries TRBV5-1 and TRBJ2-1; TRBD1 agrees at 10 bases. CDR1 is SGHRS and CDR2 is YFSETQ in the germline V gene. J gave up 9 bases and V 3 bases, and 12 bases lay outside the gene matches. This CDR3 has 16 amino acids.

The rearrangement links TRBV19 to TRBJ1-4; D is perhaps TRBD1 (5 bases). The CDR3 contains 14 residues. Trimming left V 4 bases short and J 6 bases short, with 12 bases between. Germline lookup yields CDR1 LNHDA and CDR2 SQIVND (reference sequence). The CDR3 DNA reads TGTGCCAGTAGTAGGGGCGGGGTGGATGAAAAACTGTTTTTT. As protein: CASSRGGVDEKLFF.

V and J are TRBV20-1 and TRBJ1-4; tentative D call: TRBD1 (6 bases). Germline CDR1 reads DFQATT; CDR2 reads SNEGSKA (reference sequence). This CDR3 spans 11 amino acids. The V gene lost 3 bases and the J gene lost 14 bases, with 13 bases spanning the gap. DNA for the CDR3: TGCAGTGCTAGGTACAGGGAGGGGCTGTTTTTT. This sequence encodes CSARYREGLFF.

The gene calls are TRBV7-8 and TRBJ2-1; D may be TRBD2 (5 bases). With 7 bases removed from V and 6 bases from J, the gap between germline ends came to 22 bases. The CDR3 is made up of 16 amino acids. CDR1 is SGHVS, CDR2 FQNEAQ, per germline. The CDR3 protein is CASTPGLAGASNEQFF. In DNA form, the CDR3 reads TGTGCCAGCACCCCTGGGCTGGCGGGCGCCTCCAATGAGCAGTTCTTC.

The chain has TRBV6-6 and TRBJ1-5; the match to TRBD1 covers 8 bases. CDR3 size: 16 residues. CDR1 MNHNY and CDR2 SVGAGI come from the germline V gene (reference sequence). The trim removed 7 bases at V and 6 bases at J, leaving 14 bases unmatched. CDR3 in amino acids: CASTGQGAARGQPQHF. CDR3 in DNA: TGTGCCAGCACCGGGCAGGGGGCCGCCAGGGGTCAGCCCCAGCATTTT.

This clone was recorded only once. The chain recombines TRBV2 with TRBJ2-1, with 7 bases fitting TRBD2. The ends lost 3 bases at V and 0 bases at J; junction bases unmatched: 5. The germline V gene has CDR1 SNHLY and CDR2 FYNNEI. This CDR3 has 16 amino acids. CDR3 region: CASSDVGGGSYNEQFF. CDR3 in DNA: TGTGCCAGCAGTGATGTAGGCGGGGGCTCCTACAATGAGCAGTTCTTC.

The CDR3: CASSSDRGAGELFF. The CDR3 DNA is TGTGCCAGCAGCTCGGACAGGGGGGCCGGGGAGCTGTTTTTT. The chain recombines TRBV11-3 with TRBJ2-2; 10 bases match TRBD1. Germline V CDR1 and CDR2: SGHNT, YENEEA. V lost 4 bases to trimming and J lost 6 bases; unmatched junction nucleotides: 2. There are 14 residues in the CDR3.

This clone has a single count. This CDR3 reads CASSEEKNTEAFF. The CDR3 bases are TGCGCCAGCAGTGAGGAGAAGAACACTGAAGCTTTCTTT. The J gene is TRBJ1-1, the V gene TRBV10-1, with D unclear. Germline V gene data show CDR1 as WNHNN and CDR2 as SYGVQD (reference sequence). The CDR3 spans 13 residues. V gave up 2 bases and J gave up 1 base, with 5 bases separating them.